The sequence of this TCR beta chain was determined in a study of Ad26.COV2.S vaccination and SARS-CoV-2 variants (dated by TCRdb to the early 2020s). Broadly, across the study: Donors in the vaccine arm were drawn from COV1001, a phase I-IIa trial of Ad26.COV2.S in healthy adults that was multicentre, randomized, double-blind and placebo-controlled. Ad26.COV2.S was administered intramuscularly at 5 x 10^10 or 1 x 10^11 viral particles, either as a single shot or as two shots given 56 days apart. TCRbeta repertoire sequencing served as the tool for gauging how specific and how broad the SARS-CoV-2-reactive T cell receptors were following Ad26.COV2.S vaccination. The TCR-sequenced set comprised about 30 samples: some 20 Ad26.COV2.S vaccine recipients, 5 placebo recipients and 8 SARS-CoV-2 convalescent individuals. Trial participants were randomized into five groups of five: low-dose or high-dose Ad26.COV2.S given once or twice, or placebo on both occasions. Blinding of investigators to trial group allocation was maintained during experiments and outcome assessment. Overall results and qualifications from the work: The authors noted that the TCR breadth and depth analyses may have underestimated total T cell responses. Comparing responses between vaccine doses or regimens was not something the study was powered to do. Higher spike-specific TCR breadth was observed in Ad26.COV2.S recipients than in placebo recipients (P = 0.0014). Substantial breadth of spike-specific CD8+ and CD4+ T cell responses was reported after vaccination. Non-spike TCR breadth was comparable between vaccine and placebo recipients, consistent with the vaccine containing only spike.

CDR3 length: 14 amino acids, cysteine to phenylalanine. Only the CDR3 part of the read is kept: 42 bases, read in frame from the first base. V trim: 2 bases; J trim: 2 bases; unmatched bases: 1. CDR1 and CDR2, per the germline V gene (reference sequence), are SEHNR and FQNEAQ. As concerns this clone: The antigen it binds to is not known. One base away there is no much larger clone; base qualities are not given. This specimen includes other DNA sequences encoding the same CDR3.

The immunoSEQ Assay was used to sequence TCRbeta CDR3 regions. After extraction, genomic DNA underwent amplification by bias-controlled multiplex PCR, followed by high-throughput sequencing. Concerning the study's data processing: To quantify the absolute abundance of every unique TCRbeta CDR3 region, sequences were collapsed and filtered. T cell fraction was estimated by normalizing TCRbeta template counts to usable DNA, which was measured by amplifying reference genes present in all nucleated cells. Repertoire TCRs were annotated as SARS-CoV-2-specific by exact matching of V gene, CDR3 amino acid sequence and J gene to a known reactive TCR set. MIRA supplied the reference SARS-CoV-2 TCR set, which was filtered for enrichment in COVID-19-positive ImmuneCODE repertoires so that public or cross-reactive TCRs were removed. Drawing on the MIRA antigens, annotated TCRs were analysed further at the level of specific ORF or position within ORF. Breadth was defined as annotated unique rearrangements over total unique productive rearrangements; depth was the summed frequency of those rearrangements. Group comparisons of TCR breadth used two-sided Wilcoxon rank-sum tests. Sourced from immuneACCESS, this table was stored by TCRdb with only in-frame sequences that have V and J called. A share of the clones is absent; for the studies checked, an unresolved V gene accounts for under half, and the remainder has no known explanation. From that table come the V and J calls and clone size; the DNA was used to work out D and trimming. This sample gives approximately 460,000 clones in total; roughly nine tenths of them show up just once. The ten largest account for 1.7% of the sample.

The treatment or condition label, read with the paper, signifies: 19 received Ad26.COV2.S at low or high dose, single or two shots; roughly five received placebo; per-sample allocation not given. Repertoires of vaccine and placebo recipients were sequenced from samples collected on day 63 after the first injection. In Cohort 1b, fewer than 30 adults aged 18-55 years were enrolled at a single site in Boston, USA, between 29 July and 7 August 2020. Ad26.COV2.S consisted of a replication-incompetent adenovirus type 26 vector by which a prefusion-stabilized SARS-CoV-2 spike protein from the original Wuhan strain was expressed.

The source is a person aged 18-65 years who received the Ad26.COV2.S COVID-19 vaccine or a placebo. Here the sequenced sample was peripheral blood, taken in a trial of Ad26.COV2.S vaccine versus placebo. The chain employs TRBV7-9 and TRBJ2-7; TRBD2 aligns with 9 central bases. The CDR3: CASSLLAGTYEQYF. The sequenced DNA: TGTGCCAGCAGCTTACTAGCGGGAACCTACGAGCAGTACTTC.